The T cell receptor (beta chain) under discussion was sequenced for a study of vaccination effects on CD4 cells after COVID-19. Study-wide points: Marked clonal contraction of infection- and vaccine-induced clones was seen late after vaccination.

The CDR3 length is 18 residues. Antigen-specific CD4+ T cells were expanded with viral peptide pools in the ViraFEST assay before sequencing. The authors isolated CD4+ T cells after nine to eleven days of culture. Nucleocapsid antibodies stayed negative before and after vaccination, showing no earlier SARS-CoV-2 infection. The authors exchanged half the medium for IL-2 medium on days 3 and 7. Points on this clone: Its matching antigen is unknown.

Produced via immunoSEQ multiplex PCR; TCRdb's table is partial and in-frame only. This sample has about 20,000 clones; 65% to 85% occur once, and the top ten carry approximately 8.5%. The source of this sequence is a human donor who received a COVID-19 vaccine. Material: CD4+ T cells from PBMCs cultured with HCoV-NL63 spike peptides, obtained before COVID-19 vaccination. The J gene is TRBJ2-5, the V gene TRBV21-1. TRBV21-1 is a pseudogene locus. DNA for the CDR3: TGTGCCAGCAGCAAAGTTCTCTCTGACGGGACGGAACAAGAGACCCAGTACTTC. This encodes CASSKVLSDGTEQETQYF.